These 15 T cell receptor beta chains originate from one sample sequenced in a study of human T cells and chemical hapten exposure (dated by TCRdb to about 2021). Reading the label with the study, this specimen's time point is: patch test 1, 2 weeks after DPC sensitization. Sample treatment or condition, as interpreted from the label and publication: therapeutic diphenylcyclopropenone sensitization with weekly scalp DPC. The receptor library was made with RACE. Reads for this sample came from a NextSeq 500. TCRdb applied fastp at Q25 and MiXCR to the public reads, then kept only in-frame beta chains. One record per CDR3 amino acid sequence lists the most common genes and DNA. Counted in this sample were approximately 70,000 distinct CDR3 sequences; roughly 9.8% of them appeared once. Of the sample, over 3% falls within the top ten clones. The sample was whole blood, taken in connection with sensitization to the hapten diphenylcyclopropenone (DPC). The receptors derive from a woman aged 40-49 years with alopecia areata. Some clones in this sample may be carry-over from other donors' samples.

V and J are TRBV20-1 and TRBJ2-7; D possibly corresponds to TRBD1 (6 bases). CDR1 and CDR2 from the germline V gene are DFQATT and SNEGSKA (reference sequence). The CDR3 spans 13 residues. The germline V and J ends were trimmed by 5 bases and 5 bases, with 16 bases remaining between them. The DNA of the CDR3 is TGCAGTGCTCCTATACAGGGAAAGGACGAGCAGTACTTC. As protein: CSAPIQGKDEQYF.

In its sample, this clonotype was seen many times. The chain couples TRBV2 to TRBJ2-1; D is possibly TRBD2 (6 bases). This CDR3 region has 13 residues. V was cut by 8 bases and J by 9 bases, with 17 bases left in between. The germline CDR1 and CDR2 sequences are SNHLY and FYNNEI. CDR3 DNA: TGTGCCAGCCATATATCGCCCGGGGGTGAGCAGTTCTTC. This sequence encodes CASHISPGGEQFF.

This clonotype was seen repeatedly, ten times or more. The chain uses TRBV20-1 and TRBJ1-2, with TRBD1 matching over 7 bases. Germline V lookup: CDR1 DFQATT, CDR2 SNEGSKA (reference sequence). This CDR3 has 15 amino acids. Germline trimming cut 4 bases from V and 2 bases from J; bases unmatched to any gene: 10. CDR3 coding DNA: TGCAGTGCTACCACGACAGGGTCAGGGAACTATGGCTACACCTTC. Translation: CSATTTGSGNYGYTF.

This clonotype was seen a few times. The chain carries TRBV6-5 and TRBJ2-6; D gene uncertain. V was pared by 6 bases and J by 0 bases, with 3 bases between. Germline CDR1 reads MNHEY; CDR2 reads SVGAGI. The CDR3 consists of 13 residues. CDR3 DNA sequence: TGTGCCAGCAGGGACTCTGGGGCCAACGTCCTGACTTTC. This gives the protein CASRDSGANVLTF.

Concerning this clonotype itself: The junction does not match germline at one end; this may be a read error. The chain recombines TRBV27 with TRBJ2-5; the match to TRBD2 covers 12 bases. The CDR3 totals 15 residues. Germline CDR1 and CDR2: MNHEY and SMNVEV (reference sequence). CDR3 nucleotides: TGTGTCAGCACGGCTAGCGGGGGGGCCGGAGAGACCCAGTACTTC. Translation: CVSTASGGAGETQYF.

This clonotype has a count of ten or more. This chain links TRBV7-2 with TRBJ2-1; no definite D call. This CDR3 region has 14 residues. Trimming pared 5 bases from V and 12 bases from J, leaving 20 bases between. The germline V gene encodes CDR1 SGHTA and CDR2 FQGNSA. This chain's CDR3 is CASSIQRSSKGQFF. For the CDR3, the DNA is TGTGCCAGCAGCATACAAAGGTCCAGCAAGGGGCAGTTCTTC. Combining the CDR3 with reference TRBV7-2 and TRBJ2-1 gives the whole variable domain GAGVSQSPSNKVTEKGKDVELRCDPISGHTALYWYRQSLGQGLEFLIYFQGNSAPDKSGLPSDRFSAERTGGSVSTLTIQRTQQEDSAVYLCASSIQRSSKGQFFGPGTRLTVL.

This clonotype was counted ten times or more. The chain carries TRBV6-2 or TRBV6-3 and TRBJ2-7, with 8 bases identical to TRBD2. This CDR3 is 17 amino acids long. Germline-derived CDR1 and CDR2 are MNHEY and SVGEGT. V was clipped by 6 bases and J by 0 bases; unmatched bases: 13. CDR3 amino acids: CASSRGQLAVSSYEQYF. DNA for the CDR3: TGTGCCAGCAGCCGCGGACAACTAGCGGTTTCCTCCTACGAGCAGTACTTC.

The chain joins TRBV28 to TRBJ1-3, with 7 bases that match TRBD1. The germline V gene encodes CDR1 MDHEN and CDR2 SYDVKM. The CDR3 runs 15 residues. V dropped 6 bases and J dropped 5; count of bases not matched to a gene: 10. The CDR3 loop reads CASSSIWGQRNTIYF. For the CDR3, the DNA is TGTGCCAGCAGCTCCATTTGGGGACAGAGAAACACCATATATTTT.

The J gene is TRBJ2-1, the V gene TRBV28, with TRBD2 identical over 13 bases. The CDR3 contains 15 residues. Trimming cost V 8 bases and J 7 bases; bases outside gene matches: 8. CDR1 and CDR2 from the germline V gene are MDHEN and SYDVKM. The CDR3 DNA reads as TGTGCCAGCGCGACTAGCGGGGGGTATAGGAATGAGCAGTTCTTC. Residues: CASATSGGYRNEQFF.

This clonotype was counted at least ten times. CDR3 in amino acids: CASRLRGPSGAGNTIYF. The CDR3 bases are TGTGCCAGCAGGTTACGGGGCCCATCGGGGGCTGGAAACACCATATATTTT. V gene TRBV11-2 combines with J gene TRBJ1-3, with D perhaps matching TRBD1 (5 bases). CDR3 size: 17 residues. CDR1 and CDR2 (germline): SGHAT, FQNNGV. V gave up 6 bases and J gave up 2 bases, with 20 bases separating them.

The table lists this clonotype with many counts. The V gene is TRBV30, the J gene TRBJ1-2; D is perhaps TRBD1 (5 bases). V gave up 7 bases and J gave up 4 bases, with 10 bases separating them. The CDR3 loop spans 11 amino acids. Per the germline V gene, CDR1 is GTSNPN and CDR2 is SVGIG (reference sequence). The CDR3 loop is CAFGQSYGYTF. The CDR3 coding sequence is TGTGCCTTCGGACAAAGCTATGGCTACACCTTC.

Worth noting for this clonotype: Possible read error: a much larger clone is one base away. The chain combines TRBV5-1 with TRBJ1-4; the D is unclear. Per germline, CDR1 SGHRS and CDR2 YFSETQ. The length of the CDR3 is 14 residues. Trimming pared 1 base from V and 8 bases from J, leaving 12 bases between. The CDR3 is CASSLLGSGEKLFF. CDR3 DNA sequence: TGCGCCAGCAGCTTGCTCGGCAGCGGGGAAAAACTGTTTTTT.

A word on this clonotype: A much larger clone is a single base away; this may be a read error. This chain connects TRBV7-6 to TRBJ1-5; D not certain. This CDR3 region has 13 residues. Germline CDR1 and CDR2: SGHVS and FNYEAQ. Here the CDR3 reads CVSSPDSNQPQHF. DNA for the CDR3: TGTGTCAGCAGCCCGGATAGCAATCAGCCCCAGCATTTT.

This clonotype came up many times. The V call is TRBV7-2, the J call TRBJ2-3; D unresolved. Trimming cost V 0 bases and J 2 bases, with 6 bases left between them. The CDR3 has 14 amino acids. The germline CDR1 and CDR2 sequences are SGHTA and FQGNSA. The CDR3 DNA is TGTGCCAGCAGCTTAGCTTTCAACACAGATACGCAGTATTTT. Protein product: CASSLAFNTDTQYF.

This clonotype was seen repeatedly, ten times or more. The V gene is TRBV29-1, the J gene TRBJ1-1; no definite D call. The CDR3 loop spans 14 amino acids. The V gene's germline CDR1 is SQVTM and CDR2 ANQGSEA. With 5 bases removed from V and 0 bases from J, the gap between germline ends came to 13 bases. As DNA, the CDR3 is TGCAGCGTTAGCAAAGGAGAAATGAACACTGAAGCTTTCTTT. This sequence encodes CSVSKGEMNTEAFF.